The 15 T cell receptor beta chains listed next were all sequenced from one sample in a study of blood T cell repertoires in COVID-19. The protocol was immunoSEQ multiplex PCR, while the TCRdb copy is restricted to in-frame clones and leaves out a portion. Of 180,000 or so clones in the sample, almost 90% were seen once. Source material: peripheral blood. The receptors derive from a man aged 50-59 years with acute or convalescent COVID-19.

The V call is TRBV7-3, the J call TRBJ2-3; D is possibly TRBD1 (8 bases). Trimming stripped 8 bases from V and 4 bases from J, with 31 bases between. CDR3 length: 19 amino acids. CDR1 is SGHTA and CDR2 is FQGTGA in the germline V gene. The CDR3 sequence is CASGKGGDRSYNLSDTQYF. In DNA form, the CDR3 reads TGTGCCAGCGGAAAGGGAGGGGACAGGAGCTATAATCTTTCAGATACGCAGTATTTT.

The chain carries TRBV7-9 and TRBJ2-3, with 8 bases aligning to TRBD2. Germline-derived CDR1 and CDR2 are SEHNR and FQNEAQ (reference sequence). This CDR3 is 13 amino acids long. V lost 6 bases and J lost 6; bases outside the gene matches: 5. The CDR3 DNA reads as TGTGCCAGCAGGGTAGCGGGAATGGATACGCAGTATTTT. It yields the protein CASRVAGMDTQYF. Together with reference TRBV7-9 and TRBJ2-3, the CDR3 gives the full variable domain: DTGVSQNPRHKITKRGQNVTFRCDPISEHNRLYWYRQTLGQGPEFLTYFQNEAQLEKSRLLSDRFSAERPKGSFSTLEIQRTEQGDSAMYLCASRVAGMDTQYFGPGTRLTVL.

Points on this clone: Within the sample, other DNA sequences also encode this same CDR3. The chain carries TRBV7-3 and TRBJ1-1; tentatively, D is TRBD1 (5 bases). V shed 2 bases and J shed 1 base, with 5 bases lying between them. The CDR3 runs 13 residues. Germline V gives CDR1 SGHTA, CDR2 FQGTGA. CDR3 in DNA: TGTGCCAGCAGCTTAGACAGGAACACTGAAGCTTTCTTT. Translating it yields CASSLDRNTEAFF.

The gene calls are TRBV4-3 and TRBJ1-4; 8 bases agree with TRBD1. Looked up from germline, CDR1 is LGHNA and CDR2 is YSLEER. V lost 3 bases to trimming and J lost 3 bases; unmatched junction nucleotides: 3. CDR3 size: 15 residues. CDR3 nucleotide sequence: TGCGCCAGCAGCCAGACAGGGGTTCCTAATGAAAAACTGTTTTTT. This codes for CASSQTGVPNEKLFF.

The chain couples TRBV6-1 to TRBJ2-5, with 9 bases fitting TRBD2. The ends lost 0 bases at V and 5 bases at J; junction bases unmatched: 4. The germline gives CDR1 MNHNS, CDR2 SASEGT. The CDR3 contains 15 residues. CDR3: CASSEASGRWETQYF. The DNA for the CDR3 is TGTGCCAGCAGTGAAGCGAGCGGGAGGTGGGAGACCCAGTACTTC.

This chain joins TRBV9 and TRBJ2-7, with TRBD2 matching 13 bases. The CDR3 covers 16 residues. V lost 4 bases, J lost 1 base, and 5 bases stayed unmatched. From germline, CDR1 is SGDLS and CDR2 YYNGEE. CDR3 amino acids: CASSPGLAGESYEQYF. The CDR3 DNA is TGTGCCAGCAGCCCCGGACTAGCGGGAGAGTCCTACGAGCAGTACTTC.

This chain links TRBV27 with TRBJ1-6; D may be TRBD1 (5 bases). Germline values: CDR1 MNHEY, CDR2 SMNVEV (reference sequence). This CDR3 comprises 17 residues. The V gene lost 3 bases and the J gene lost 7 bases, with 19 bases spanning the gap. The CDR3 DNA is TGTGCCAGCAGTTTCAGCCGAGGTGGGGCAGGGAATTCACCCCTCCACTTT. Its translation is CASSFSRGGAGNSPLHF.

The chain combines TRBV7-2 with TRBJ1-6, with D maybe TRBD1 (5 bases). The length of the CDR3 is 15 residues. CDR1 and CDR2 from the germline V gene are SGHTA and FQGNSA. V dropped 5 bases and J dropped 8 bases, with 16 bases sitting between them. Written as DNA, the CDR3 is TGTGCCAGCAGCCCACGGAGGGGCTGGGATTCACCCCTCCACTTT. Translated, it gives CASSPRRGWDSPLHF.

V is TRBV18 and J is TRBJ1-3, with 10 bases identical to TRBD1. V trimming: 3 bases; J trimming: 2 bases; junction bases outside the gene matches: 7. Germline values: CDR1 KGHSH, CDR2 LQKENI. This CDR3 contains 17 residues. The CDR3 spells CASSPTPGTGAGNTIYF. The CDR3 DNA is TGTGCCAGCTCACCGACGCCCGGGACAGGGGCTGGAAACACCATATATTTT.

The chain employs TRBV27 and TRBJ2-3; tentative D call: TRBD2 (6 bases). Germline CDR1 and CDR2: MNHEY and SMNVEV (reference sequence). Trimming cost V 3 bases and J 6 bases, with 25 bases left between them. This CDR3 region has 18 residues. CDR3: CASSFRLTGSGELDTQYF. The CDR3 bases are TGTGCCAGCAGTTTCCGTCTCACTGGTTCGGGAGAATTGGATACGCAGTATTTT.

The DNA of the CDR3 is TGTGCCAGCAGCTTTTCGCCGGGGGGCCCCGGGGAGCTGTTTTTT. This translates into CASSFSPGGPGELFF. The chain carries TRBV7-2 and TRBJ2-2; tentative D call: TRBD2 (7 bases). The V end lost 3 bases, the J end lost 6 bases, and 14 bases lay between the germline ends. There are 15 residues in the CDR3. Germline V gene sequence: CDR1 SGHTA, CDR2 FQGNSA.

The chain has TRBV24-1 and TRBJ2-3; TRBD1 is a possible D gene (5 bases). This CDR3 contains 15 residues. Trimming shortened V by 9 bases and J by 4 bases, and 19 bases separated the two germline ends. CDR1 and CDR2 from the germline V gene are KGHDR and SFDVKD. CDR3 in amino acids: CATGSQGWASDTQYF. Written as DNA, the CDR3 is TGTGCCACCGGATCTCAGGGATGGGCTTCAGATACGCAGTATTTT.

V and J are TRBV10-2 and TRBJ2-4, with TRBD1 identical over 7 bases. This CDR3 has 16 amino acids. Trimming cost V 6 bases and J 0 bases; bases outside gene matches: 8. CDR1 and CDR2 (germline): WSHSY, SAAADI. CDR3 amino acids: CASREGQAIAKNIQYF. CDR3 nucleotide sequence: TGCGCCAGCAGGGAAGGACAGGCGATAGCCAAAAACATTCAGTACTTC.

The chain uses TRBV18 and TRBJ2-1; possibly TRBD2 for D (7 bases). This CDR3 is 14 amino acids long. V was clipped by 8 bases and J by 6 bases, with 17 bases between them. Germline V gene lookup returns CDR1 KGHSH and CDR2 LQKENI. CDR3 loop: CASAGAGRINEQFF. In nucleotides, the CDR3 is TGTGCCAGCGCGGGGGCCGGGAGAATCAATGAGCAGTTCTTC. Full variable domain (missing parts from reference TRBV18 and TRBJ2-1): NAGVMQNPRHLVRRRGQEARLRCSPMKGHSHVYWYRQLPEEGLKFMVYLQKENIIDESGMPKERFSAEFPKEGPSILRIQQVVRGDSAAYFCASAGAGRINEQFFGPGTRLTVL.

V and J are TRBV27 and TRBJ1-1; maybe TRBD1 (5 bases). Germline V CDR1 and CDR2: MNHEY, SMNVEV (reference sequence). Deletions cut 4 bases from V and 6 bases from J, with 18 bases between. The CDR3 spans 15 residues. Here the CDR3 reads CASSSRRLGGAEAFF. CDR3 nucleotide sequence: TGTGCCAGCAGTTCACGCAGATTGGGGGGGGCTGAAGCTTTCTTT.